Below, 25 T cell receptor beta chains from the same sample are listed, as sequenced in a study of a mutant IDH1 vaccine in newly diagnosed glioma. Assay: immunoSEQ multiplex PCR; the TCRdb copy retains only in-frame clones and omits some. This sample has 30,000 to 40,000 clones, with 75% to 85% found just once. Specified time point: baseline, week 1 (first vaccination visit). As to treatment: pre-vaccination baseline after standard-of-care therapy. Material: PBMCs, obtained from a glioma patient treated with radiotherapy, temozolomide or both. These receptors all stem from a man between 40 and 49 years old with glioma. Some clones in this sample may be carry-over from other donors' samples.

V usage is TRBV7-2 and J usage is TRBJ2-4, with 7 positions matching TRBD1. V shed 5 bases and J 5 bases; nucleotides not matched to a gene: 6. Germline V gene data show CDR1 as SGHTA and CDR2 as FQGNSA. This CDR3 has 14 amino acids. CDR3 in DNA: TGTGCCAGCAGCCTCGACAGGGCTCAAAACATTCAGTACTTC. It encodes CASSLDRAQNIQYF.

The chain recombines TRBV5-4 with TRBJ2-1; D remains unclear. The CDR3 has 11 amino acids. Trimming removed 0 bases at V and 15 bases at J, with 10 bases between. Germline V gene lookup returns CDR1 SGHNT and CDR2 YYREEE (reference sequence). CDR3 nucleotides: TGTGCCAGCAGCTTGGAAAATACCTGGTTCTTC. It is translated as CASSLENTWFF.

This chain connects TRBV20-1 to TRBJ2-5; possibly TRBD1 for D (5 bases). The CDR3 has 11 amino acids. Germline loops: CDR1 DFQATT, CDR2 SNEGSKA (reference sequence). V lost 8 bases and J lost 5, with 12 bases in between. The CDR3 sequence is CSPWYRETQYF. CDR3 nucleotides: TGCAGTCCCTGGTACAGGGAGACCCAGTACTTC.

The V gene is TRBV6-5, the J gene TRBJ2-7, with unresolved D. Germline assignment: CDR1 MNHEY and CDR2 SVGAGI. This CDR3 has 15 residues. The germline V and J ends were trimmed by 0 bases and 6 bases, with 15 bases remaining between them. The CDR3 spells CASSYSRTRSGEQYF. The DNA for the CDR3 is TGTGCCAGCAGTTACTCCCGGACCCGATCGGGCGAGCAGTACTTC.

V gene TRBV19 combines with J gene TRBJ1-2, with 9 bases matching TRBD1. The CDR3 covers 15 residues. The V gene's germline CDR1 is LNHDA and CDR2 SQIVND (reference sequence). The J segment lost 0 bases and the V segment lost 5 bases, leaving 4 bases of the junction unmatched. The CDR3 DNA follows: TGTGCCAGTAGTGCAGACAGGGGGTCTAACTATGGCTACACCTTC. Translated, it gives CASSADRGSNYGYTF.

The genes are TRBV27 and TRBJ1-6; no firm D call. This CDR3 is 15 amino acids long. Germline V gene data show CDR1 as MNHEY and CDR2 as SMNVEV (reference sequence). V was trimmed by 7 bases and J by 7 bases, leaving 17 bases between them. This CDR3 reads CASTKIPRGNSPLHF. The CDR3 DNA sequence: TGTGCCAGCACTAAAATACCCAGAGGGAATTCACCCCTCCACTTT.

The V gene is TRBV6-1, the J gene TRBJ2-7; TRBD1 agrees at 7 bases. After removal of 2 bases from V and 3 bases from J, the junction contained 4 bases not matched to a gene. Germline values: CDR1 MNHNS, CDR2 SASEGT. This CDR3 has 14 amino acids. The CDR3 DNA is TGTGCCAGCAGTGAATGGCAGGGGGTCTACGAGCAGTACTTC. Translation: CASSEWQGVYEQYF.

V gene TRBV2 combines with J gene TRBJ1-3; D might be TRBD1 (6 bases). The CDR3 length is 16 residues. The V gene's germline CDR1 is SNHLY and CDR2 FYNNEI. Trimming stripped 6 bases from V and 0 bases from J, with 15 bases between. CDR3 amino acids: CASRGGNITSGNTIYF. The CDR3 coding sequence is TGTGCCAGCAGAGGGGGTAACATAACCTCTGGAAACACCATATATTTT.

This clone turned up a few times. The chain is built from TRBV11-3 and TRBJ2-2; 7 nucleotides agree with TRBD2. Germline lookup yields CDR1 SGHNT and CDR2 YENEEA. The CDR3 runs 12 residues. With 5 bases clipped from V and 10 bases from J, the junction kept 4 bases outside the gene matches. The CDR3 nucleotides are TGTGCCAGCAGCCGGGGGACTACGGAGCTGTTTTTT. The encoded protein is CASSRGTTELFF.

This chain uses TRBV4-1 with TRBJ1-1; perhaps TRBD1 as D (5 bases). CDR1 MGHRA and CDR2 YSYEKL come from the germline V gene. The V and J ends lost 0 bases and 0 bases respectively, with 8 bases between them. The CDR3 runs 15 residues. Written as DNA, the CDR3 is TGCGCCAGCAGCCAAGAGCCAGGGCTGAACACTGAAGCTTTCTTT. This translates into CASSQEPGLNTEAFF.

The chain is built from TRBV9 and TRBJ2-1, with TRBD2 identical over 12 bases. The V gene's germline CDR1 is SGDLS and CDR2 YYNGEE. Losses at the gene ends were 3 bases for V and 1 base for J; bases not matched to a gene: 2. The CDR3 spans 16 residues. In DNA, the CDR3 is TGTGCCAGCAGCGGACTAGCGGGGGTGTCCTACAATGAGCAGTTCTTC. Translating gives CASSGLAGVSYNEQFF. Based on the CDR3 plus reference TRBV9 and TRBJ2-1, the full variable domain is DSGVTQTPKHLITATGQRVTLRCSPRSGDLSVYWYQQSLDQGLQFLIQYYNGEERAKGNILERFSAQQFPDLHSELNLSSLELGDSALYFCASSGLAGVSYNEQFFGPGTRLTVL.

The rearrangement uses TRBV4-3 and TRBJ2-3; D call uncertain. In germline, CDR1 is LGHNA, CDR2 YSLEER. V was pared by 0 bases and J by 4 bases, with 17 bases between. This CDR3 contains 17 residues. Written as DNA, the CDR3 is TGCGCCAGCAGCCAAGATAATCGGCAGGTCCGCCCAGATACGCAGTATTTT. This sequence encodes CASSQDNRQVRPDTQYF.

The CDR3 coding sequence is TGTGCCAGCAGCTCCCGGACAGGGCTTTATAATTCACCCCTCCACTTT. It is translated as CASSSRTGLYNSPLHF. The chain recombines TRBV9 with TRBJ1-6, with 8 bases lining up with TRBD1. Germline V gives CDR1 SGDLS, CDR2 YYNGEE. CDR3 length equals 16 residues. With V trimmed by 4 bases and J by 4 bases, 7 bases remained unmatched.

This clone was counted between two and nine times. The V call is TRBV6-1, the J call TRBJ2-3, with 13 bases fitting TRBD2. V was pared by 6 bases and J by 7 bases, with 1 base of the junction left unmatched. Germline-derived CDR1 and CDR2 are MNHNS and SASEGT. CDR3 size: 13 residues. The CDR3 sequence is CASRTSGGNTQYF. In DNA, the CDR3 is TGTGCCAGCAGGACTAGCGGGGGGAATACGCAGTATTTT.

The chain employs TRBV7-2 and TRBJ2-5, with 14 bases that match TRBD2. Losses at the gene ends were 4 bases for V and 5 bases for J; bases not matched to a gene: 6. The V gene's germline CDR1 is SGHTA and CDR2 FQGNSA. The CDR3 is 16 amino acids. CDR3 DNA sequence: TGTGCCAGCAGCTGGACTAGCGGGGGGCCGCGGGAGACCCAGTACTTC. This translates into CASSWTSGGPRETQYF.

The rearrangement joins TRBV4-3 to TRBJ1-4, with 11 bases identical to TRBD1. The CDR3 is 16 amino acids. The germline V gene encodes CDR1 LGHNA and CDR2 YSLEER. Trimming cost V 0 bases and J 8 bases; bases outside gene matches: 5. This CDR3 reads CASSQEGTGGWEKLFF. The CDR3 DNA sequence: TGCGCCAGCAGCCAAGAGGGGACAGGGGGTTGGGAAAAACTGTTTTTT.

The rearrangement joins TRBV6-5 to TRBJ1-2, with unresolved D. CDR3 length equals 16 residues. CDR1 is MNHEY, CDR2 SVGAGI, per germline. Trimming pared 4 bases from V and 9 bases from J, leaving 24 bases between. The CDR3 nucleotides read TGTGCCAGCAGTTCTAGCCGGGCCCCGCAACTATGGAGCTACACCTTC. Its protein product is CASSSSRAPQLWSYTF.

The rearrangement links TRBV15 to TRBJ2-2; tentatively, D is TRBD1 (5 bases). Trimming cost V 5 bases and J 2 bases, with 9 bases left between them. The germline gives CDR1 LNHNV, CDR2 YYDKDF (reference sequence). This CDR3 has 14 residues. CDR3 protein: CATSSRENTGELFF. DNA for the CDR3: TGTGCCACCAGCTCCAGGGAAAACACCGGGGAGCTGTTTTTT.

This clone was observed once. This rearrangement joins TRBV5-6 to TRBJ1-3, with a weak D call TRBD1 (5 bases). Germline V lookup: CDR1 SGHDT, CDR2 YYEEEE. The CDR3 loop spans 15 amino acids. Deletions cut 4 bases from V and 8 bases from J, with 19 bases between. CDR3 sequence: CASSHQTRGSDTIYF. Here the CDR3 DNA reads TGTGCCAGCAGCCATCAGACACGGGGGAGCGACACCATATATTTT.

The CDR3 sequence: CASSEKENTEAFF. CDR3 DNA: TGTGCCAGCAGTGAAAAAGAGAACACTGAAGCTTTCTTT. The V call is TRBV6-1, the J call TRBJ1-1; D remains unclear. Trimming took off 2 bases at V and 1 base at J, with 5 bases between the two ends. Germline loops: CDR1 MNHNS, CDR2 SASEGT. This CDR3 is built from 13 residues.

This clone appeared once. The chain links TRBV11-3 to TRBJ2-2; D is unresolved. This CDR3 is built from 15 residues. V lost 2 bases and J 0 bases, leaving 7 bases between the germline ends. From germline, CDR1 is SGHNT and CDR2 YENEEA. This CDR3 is CASSLNAANTGELFF. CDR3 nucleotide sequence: TGTGCCAGCAGCTTAAACGCAGCGAACACCGGGGAGCTGTTTTTT.

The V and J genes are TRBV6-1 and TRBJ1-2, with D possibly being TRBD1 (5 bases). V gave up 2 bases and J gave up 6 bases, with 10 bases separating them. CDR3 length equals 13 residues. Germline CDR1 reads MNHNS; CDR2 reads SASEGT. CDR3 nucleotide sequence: TGTGCCAGCAGTGAATACCGGGGGAATGGCTACACCTTC. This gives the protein CASSEYRGNGYTF.

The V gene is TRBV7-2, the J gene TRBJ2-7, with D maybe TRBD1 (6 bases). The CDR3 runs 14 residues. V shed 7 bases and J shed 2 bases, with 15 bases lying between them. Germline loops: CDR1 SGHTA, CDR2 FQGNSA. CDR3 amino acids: CASTLTAGAYEQYF. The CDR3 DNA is TGTGCCAGCACCCTTACGGCAGGGGCCTACGAGCAGTACTTC.

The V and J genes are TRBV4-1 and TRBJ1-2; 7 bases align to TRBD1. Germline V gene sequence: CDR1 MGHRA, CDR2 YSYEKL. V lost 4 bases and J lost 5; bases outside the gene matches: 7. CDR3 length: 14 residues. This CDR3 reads CASSRGTDGYGYTF. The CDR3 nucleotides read TGCGCCAGCAGCCGCGGGACAGATGGGTATGGCTACACCTTC.

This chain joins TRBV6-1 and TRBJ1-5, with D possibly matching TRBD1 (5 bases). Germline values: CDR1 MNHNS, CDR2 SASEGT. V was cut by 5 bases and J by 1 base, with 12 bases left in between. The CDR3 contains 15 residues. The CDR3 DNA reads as TGTGCCAGCAGTACAGGCAGAGCGAGCAATCAGCCCCAGCATTTT. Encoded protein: CASSTGRASNQPQHF.